This T cell receptor (beta chain) was sequenced for a study of blood T cells in healthy people across ages. Trimming stripped 5 bases from V and 6 bases from J, with 21 bases between. The CDR3 sequence is 15 residues long. CDR1 and CDR2 (germline): DFQATT, SNEGSKA (reference sequence). Alongside a J-beta primer mix, a sample-barcoded 5' primer served in a second PCR lasting roughly 7 to 11 cycles. TCRdb ran MiXCR on the 5' RACE reads and lists one entry per CDR3 protein. The sample holds over 600,000 distinct CDR3 sequences, roughly 46% seen once. The sequence was collected from an elderly man in good health. The chain combines TRBV20-1 with TRBJ2-3; maybe TRBD1 (5 bases). Sequencing input: blood. The CDR3 loop is CSAQGVRSTSDTQYF. The CDR3 region has the DNA TGCAGTGCTCAAGGGGTACGATCCACAAGCGATACGCAGTATTTT.